What follows are 10 T cell receptor beta chains derived from one specimen sequenced in a study of post-analysis software for immune sequencing data. Study results and caveats: The five TRBV segments detected at higher frequency in patients than in controls included TRBV5-6, TRBV5-1 and TRBV20-1.

No antigen has been assigned to these receptors. Incorporated into the TCR beta cDNA libraries were unique molecular identifiers, which served to reduce PCR and sequencing biases. Using its own MiXCR run on the PCR reads, TCRdb lists one record per CDR3 protein. The sample includes a few hundred thousand distinct CDR3 sequences, approximately 31% of them seen just once. Material for sequencing was blood. Receptor source: a girl aged 2 to 17 with multiple sclerosis.

The CDR3 coding sequence is TGTGCCACCAGCAGAGGAGTAAACAGAAACAATGAGCAGTTCTTC. It yields the protein CATSRGVNRNNEQFF. The chain has TRBV15 and TRBJ2-1; no reliable D call. There are 15 residues in the CDR3. V was clipped by 1 base and J by 5 bases, with 12 bases between them. Germline V gene lookup returns CDR1 LNHNV and CDR2 YYDKDF (reference sequence).

This clonotype has only a few counts. The genes are TRBV3-1 and TRBJ1-1; TRBD1 matches 7 bases. Per the germline V gene, CDR1 is LGHDT and CDR2 is YNNKEL (reference sequence). The CDR3 sequence is 13 residues long. V trimming: 3 bases; J trimming: 8 bases; junction bases outside the gene matches: 6. The CDR3 is CASSQDTTGEAFF. CDR3 coding DNA: TGTGCCAGCAGCCAGGACACGACAGGGGAAGCTTTCTTT.

This chain connects TRBV20-1 to TRBJ2-5; weak D call: TRBD2 (6 bases). V was trimmed by 0 bases and J by 11 bases, leaving 19 bases between them. The CDR3 sequence is 14 residues long. The V gene's germline CDR1 is DFQATT and CDR2 SNEGSKA (reference sequence). The CDR3 is CSARERDSVNEQYF. The CDR3 bases are TGCAGTGCTAGAGAACGGGACTCAGTCAATGAGCAGTACTTC.

J is TRBJ2-7 and V is TRBV5-1; 8 positions agree with TRBD1. Germline assignment: CDR1 SGHRS and CDR2 YFSETQ. V gave up 0 bases and J gave up 5 bases; unmatched junction bases: 10. The CDR3 has 16 residues. The CDR3, as DNA: TGCGCCAGCAGCTTGGGCCGCCAGGGGGCCACTCACGAGCAGTACTTC. Translated: CASSLGRQGATHEQYF. Full variable domain (rest looked up from reference TRBV5-1 and TRBJ2-7): KAGVTQTPRYLIKTRGQQVTLSCSPISGHRSVSWYQQTPGQGLQFLFEYFSETQRNKGNFPGRFSGRQFSNSRSEMNVSTLELGDSALYLCASSLGRQGATHEQYFGPGTRLTVT.

This clonotype has a handful of counts. The rearrangement uses TRBV14 and TRBJ2-5; D possibly uses TRBD1 or TRBD2 (6 bases each). The length of the CDR3 is 15 residues. Looked up from germline, CDR1 is SGHDN and CDR2 is FVKESK. Trimming cost V 1 base and J 5 bases, with 14 bases left between them. As DNA, the CDR3 is TGTGCCAGCAGCCAAGCTAAAGGGGGAGGCGAGACCCAGTACTTC. Encoded protein: CASSQAKGGGETQYF. The full variable domain, with the rest looked up from reference TRBV14 and TRBJ2-5, is EAGVTQFPSHSVIEKGQTVTLRCDPISGHDNLYWYRRVMGKEIKFLLHFVKESKQDESGMPNNRFLAERTGGTYSTLKVQPAELEDSGVYFCASSQAKGGGETQYFGPGTRLLVL.

A few counts support this clonotype. For the CDR3, the DNA is TGCAGTGTTCCCCGTCGACAGGACTACAATGAGCAGTTCTTC. It specifies CSVPRRQDYNEQFF. V is TRBV20-1 and J is TRBJ2-1; D is possibly TRBD1 (6 bases). V was clipped by 7 bases and J by 3 bases, with 16 bases between them. This CDR3 comprises 14 residues. Germline V gene sequence: CDR1 DFQATT, CDR2 SNEGSKA (reference sequence).

The chain employs TRBV11-2 and TRBJ1-1, with D unclear. Trimming took off 3 bases at V and 0 bases at J, with 8 bases between the two ends. The germline V gene encodes CDR1 SGHAT and CDR2 FQNNGV. CDR3 length: 14 residues. CDR3 region: CASSFFGLNTEAFF. The CDR3 DNA is TGTGCCAGCAGCTTTTTCGGTTTGAACACTGAAGCTTTCTTT.

V gene TRBV3-1 combines with J gene TRBJ2-7; tentative D call: TRBD2 (6 bases). The length of the CDR3 is 14 residues. V was cut by 5 bases and J by 2 bases, with 13 bases left in between. Germline V lookup: CDR1 LGHDT, CDR2 YNNKEL (reference sequence). The CDR3 region is CASSWRGATYEQYF. CDR3 bases: TGTGCCAGCAGCTGGCGCGGGGCCACCTACGAGCAGTACTTC.

The rearrangement joins TRBV20-1 to TRBJ2-5, with D perhaps TRBD1 (5 bases). The CDR3 is made up of 13 amino acids. In germline, CDR1 is DFQATT, CDR2 SNEGSKA (reference sequence). Trimming took 8 bases from V and 3 from J, leaving 16 bases between them. The CDR3 nucleotides are TGCAGTACCTACAGCGAAGGGGAAGAGACCCAGTACTTC. Encoded protein: CSTYSEGEETQYF.

The chain is built from TRBV3-1 and TRBJ2-5, with D possibly matching TRBD2 (5 bases). With 2 bases removed from V and 5 bases from J, the gap between germline ends came to 15 bases. Germline V gene lookup returns CDR1 LGHDT and CDR2 YNNKEL (reference sequence). The length of the CDR3 is 15 residues. DNA for the CDR3: TGTGCCAGCAGCCAAAGTGTTGCCGGGGTCGAGACCCAGTACTTC. It encodes CASSQSVAGVETQYF.